One sample yielded the 28 T cell receptor beta chains listed below, sequenced in a study of cytomegalovirus exposure and HLA in healthy donors. Vbeta (60) and Jbeta (13) primers were used in the PCR. Clones were sequenced by immunoSEQ multiplex PCR, and TCRdb holds only the in-frame ones, with some missing. The sample lists 110,000 to 150,000 clones, roughly 80% occurring once. The sample taken for sequencing was PBMCs. The receptors shown here come from a woman aged 40-49 years in good health and CMV-seropositive.

The V gene is TRBV7-2, the J gene TRBJ2-2; TRBD2 aligns across 9 bases. Trimming took 1 base from V and 0 from J; bases not matched to a gene: 6. CDR1 is SGHTA, CDR2 FQGNSA, per germline. The CDR3 extends over 18 amino acids. The CDR3 loop reads CASSLVAGGPTNTGELFF. As DNA, the CDR3 is TGTGCCAGCAGCTTAGTTGCGGGAGGGCCGACGAACACCGGGGAGCTGTTTTTT.

As to this clone: One end of the junction is discordant with germline, which a read error may explain. The V gene is TRBV7-7, the J gene TRBJ2-1; 7 bases map to TRBD1. Germline loops: CDR1 SSHAT, CDR2 FNYEAQ (reference sequence). The CDR3 runs 13 residues. CDR3 coding DNA: TGTGCTAGCAGCTGGGGACAGAACAATGAGCAGTTCTTC. Residues: CASSWGQNNEQFF.

This chain uses TRBV27 with TRBJ1-2; 12 bases agree with TRBD1. The CDR3 contains 15 residues. Germline assignment: CDR1 MNHEY and CDR2 SMNVEV (reference sequence). V shed 2 bases, J shed 7 bases, and the junction held 5 bases outside the gene matches. Here the CDR3 DNA reads TGTGCCAGCAGTTTAGAGGGACAGGGGGCGGTTGGCTACACCTTC. It translates to CASSLEGQGAVGYTF.

This clone has a handful of counts. This rearrangement joins TRBV5-4 to TRBJ1-1, with D unresolved. CDR1 and CDR2 from the germline V gene are SGHNT and YYREEE (reference sequence). The CDR3 extends over 15 amino acids. Trimming removed 4 bases from V and 5 bases from J, with 18 bases in between. As DNA, the CDR3 is TGTGCCAGCAGCGATAAAGATCAATCACAAACTGAAGCTTTCTTT. Translation gives CASSDKDQSQTEAFF.

V usage is TRBV5-1 and J usage is TRBJ2-4; D might be TRBD1 (5 bases). Trimming took 6 bases from V and 2 from J, leaving 15 bases between them. This CDR3 region has 15 residues. Per the germline V gene, CDR1 is SGHRS and CDR2 is YFSETQ. CDR3 sequence (DNA): TGCGCCAGCATCACCACCAGGACACCCAAAAACATTCAGTACTTC. Amino acid sequence: CASITTRTPKNIQYF.

Notes on this clone: The same CDR3 also results from other DNA sequences found in this sample. The chain uses TRBV18 and TRBJ2-7; the match to TRBD1 covers 8 bases. V lost 6 bases to trimming and J lost 2 bases; unmatched junction nucleotides: 6. The CDR3 length is 14 residues. Germline V CDR1 and CDR2: KGHSH, LQKENI. The CDR3 DNA reads as TGTGCCAGCTCCCCCGGGACAGGTCCCTACGAGCAGTACTTC. This sequence encodes CASSPGTGPYEQYF.

The rearrangement joins TRBV28 to TRBJ2-1; D possibly corresponds to TRBD1 (5 bases). Germline CDR1 and CDR2: MDHEN and SYDVKM. The CDR3 totals 15 residues. Trimming pared 6 bases from V and 3 bases from J, leaving 15 bases between. The CDR3 DNA follows: TGTGCCAGCAGCAGGACACTTACCCTCTACAATGAGCAGTTCTTC. It translates to CASSRTLTLYNEQFF.

This clone appeared once. One junction end disagrees with the germline gene, perhaps due to a read error. CDR3 coding DNA: TGTGCCAGCAGTCAGGGACAGGGACGGGATACGCGGTATTTT. Its translation is CASSQGQGRDTRYF. The chain links TRBV28 to TRBJ2-3; 9 bases align to TRBD1. The CDR3 has 14 amino acids. The germline V gene encodes CDR1 MDHEN and CDR2 SYDVKM.

This chain uses TRBV5-6 with TRBJ2-7, with 9 bases identical to TRBD1. Germline values: CDR1 SGHDT, CDR2 YYEEEE. The CDR3 has 14 residues. With V trimmed by 3 bases and J by 2 bases, 3 bases remained unmatched. CDR3 DNA: TGTGCCAGCAGCTCGGGACAGGGTCCCTACGAGCAGTACTTC. Its protein product is CASSSGQGPYEQYF.

J is TRBJ1-3 and V is TRBV5-1; D ambiguous. This CDR3 is 13 amino acids long. Germline V CDR1 and CDR2: SGHRS, YFSETQ. V dropped 7 bases and J dropped 0 bases, with 8 bases sitting between them. CDR3 residues: CASGEVSGNTIYF. The CDR3 DNA reads TGCGCCAGCGGGGAGGTCTCTGGAAACACCATATATTTT.

V gene TRBV13 combines with J gene TRBJ2-2; 8 nucleotides line up with TRBD2. The V and J ends lost 0 bases and 1 base, in that order; junction bases with no gene match: 10. Germline CDR1 is PRHDT and CDR2 is FYEKMQ (reference sequence). CDR3 length: 19 residues. DNA of the CDR3: TGTGCCAGCAGCTTAGGCGGGGGGGCCGTTGTGAGGAACACCGGGGAGCTGTTTTTT. Its protein product is CASSLGGGAVVRNTGELFF.

This clone has only one observation. This chain joins TRBV6-5 and TRBJ2-5; TRBD2 matches at 7 bases. Looked up from germline, CDR1 is MNHEY and CDR2 is SVGAGI. This CDR3 comprises 13 residues. J gave up 5 bases and V 8 bases, and 8 bases lay outside the gene matches. The CDR3 is CASQGGLGETQYF. CDR3 bases: TGTGCCAGCCAGGGAGGGTTGGGGGAGACCCAGTACTTC.

This clone was found a few times. This chain connects TRBV18 to TRBJ1-1; weak D call: TRBD1 (6 bases). This CDR3 has 14 amino acids. Trimming took 10 bases from V and 4 from J, leaving 19 bases between them. From germline, CDR1 is KGHSH and CDR2 LQKENI. CDR3 protein: CATLEYRDSTEAFF. The CDR3 DNA is TGTGCCACGCTCGAGTACAGGGATAGCACTGAAGCTTTCTTT.

The chain uses TRBV11-2 and TRBJ2-5; D possibly corresponds to TRBD2 (5 bases). Germline V gives CDR1 SGHAT, CDR2 FQNNGV. Deletions cut 5 bases from V and 5 bases from J, with 21 bases between. CDR3 length: 16 residues. The CDR3 region is CASSGSLRVGYETQYF. The CDR3 coding sequence is TGTGCCAGCAGCGGAAGCTTGCGGGTGGGATACGAGACCCAGTACTTC.

The genes are TRBV18 and TRBJ1-2; 10 nucleotides agree with TRBD1. With V trimmed by 0 bases and J by 6 bases, 4 bases remained unmatched. This CDR3 is 15 amino acids long. CDR1 is KGHSH, CDR2 LQKENI, per germline. The CDR3 coding sequence is TGTGCCAGCTCACCACCCGGACAGGGGGTGGATGGCTACACCTTC. Protein sequence: CASSPPGQGVDGYTF.

The chain recombines TRBV27 with TRBJ2-3, with 11 bases matching TRBD2. The CDR3 covers 15 residues. In germline, CDR1 is MNHEY, CDR2 SMNVEV (reference sequence). J lost 2 bases, V lost 4 bases, and 2 bases had no gene match. Here the CDR3 DNA reads TGTGCCAGCAGTTCTAGCGGGGGGCCCACAGATACGCAGTATTTT. It encodes CASSSSGGPTDTQYF.

The rearrangement uses TRBV4-2 and TRBJ2-5; the match to TRBD2 covers 11 bases. The CDR3 consists of 17 residues. Germline V gene lookup returns CDR1 LGHNA and CDR2 YNFKEQ. V lost 0 bases to trimming and J lost 5 bases; unmatched junction nucleotides: 8. The CDR3 sequence is CASSQEGSGRAWETQYF. The CDR3 DNA reads TGTGCCAGCAGCCAAGAGGGTAGCGGGAGGGCCTGGGAGACCCAGTACTTC.

The chain is built from TRBV5-8 and TRBJ1-1; 7 bases match TRBD1. The V gene end was trimmed by 4 bases and the J gene end by 2 bases; junction bases not matched to a gene: 5. This CDR3 has 14 residues. CDR1 is SGHTS and CDR2 is YDEGEE in the germline V gene. CDR3: CASSQGQFNTEAFF. The CDR3 DNA reads TGTGCCAGCAGCCAGGGACAGTTTAACACTGAAGCTTTCTTT.

V usage is TRBV15 and J usage is TRBJ2-7; D possibly corresponds to TRBD1 (6 bases). Germline CDR1 is LNHNV and CDR2 is YYDKDF (reference sequence). The CDR3 consists of 14 residues. Trimming took off 8 bases at V and 3 bases at J, with 17 bases between the two ends. CDR3 sequence reads: CATGRTGLNYEQYF. The CDR3 nucleotides are TGTGCCACCGGGAGAACAGGGTTAAACTACGAGCAGTACTTC.

V usage is TRBV19 and J usage is TRBJ2-7; D is ambiguous. The CDR3 sequence is 15 residues long. Germline CDR1 and CDR2: LNHDA and SQIVND (reference sequence). Trimming took 5 bases from V and 3 from J, leaving 17 bases between them. The CDR3: CASSPSFLHRYEQYF. Here the CDR3 DNA reads TGTGCCAGTAGTCCTAGTTTCCTACACCGCTACGAGCAGTACTTC.

This chain connects TRBV28 to TRBJ2-7; perhaps TRBD1 as D (6 bases). Trimming removed 9 bases from V and 4 bases from J, with 16 bases in between. This CDR3 is built from 13 residues. In germline, CDR1 is MDHEN, CDR2 SYDVKM. The CDR3 DNA reads as TGTGCCAGTTTCGGGACAAGGGGATACGAGCAGTACTTC. As protein: CASFGTRGYEQYF.

This clone was counted only a few times. The rearrangement uses TRBV19 and TRBJ1-1, with a weak D call TRBD1 (5 bases). Trimming pared 5 bases from V and 1 base from J, leaving 8 bases between. Per the germline V gene, CDR1 is LNHDA and CDR2 is SQIVND (reference sequence). This CDR3 comprises 13 residues. The CDR3 spells CASSQGRNTEAFF. Written as DNA, the CDR3 is TGTGCCAGTAGTCAGGGTAGGAACACTGAAGCTTTCTTT.

The chain combines TRBV27 with TRBJ2-2, with TRBD1 identical over 10 bases. The length of the CDR3 is 16 residues. Germline V gene data show CDR1 as MNHEY and CDR2 as SMNVEV (reference sequence). V was pared by 2 bases and J by 1 base, with 1 base of the junction left unmatched. CDR3 sequence (DNA): TGTGCCAGCAGTTTAAGGACAGGGGGGAACACCGGGGAGCTGTTTTTT. Amino acid sequence: CASSLRTGGNTGELFF.

The chain employs TRBV5-1 and TRBJ2-7, with TRBD1 as a possible D gene (6 bases). Trimming left V 8 bases short and J 0 bases short, with 18 bases between. The CDR3 has 15 residues. Germline CDR1 is SGHRS and CDR2 is YFSETQ. CDR3 bases: TGCGCCAGTTCCGAGACAGGACATAGCTCCTACGAGCAGTACTTC. Translation gives CASSETGHSSYEQYF.

The genes are TRBV11-2 and TRBJ2-7; maybe TRBD2 (6 bases). V lost 5 bases and J lost 0, with 11 bases in between. Germline CDR1 is SGHAT and CDR2 is FQNNGV. The CDR3 runs to 14 residues. The CDR3 loop reads CASSRLDYSYEQYF. As DNA, the CDR3 is TGTGCCAGCAGCAGACTGGACTACTCCTACGAGCAGTACTTC. Supplemented by reference TRBV11-2 and TRBJ2-7, the full variable domain reads EAGVAQSPRYKIIEKRQSVAFWCNPISGHATLYWYQQILGQGPKLLIQFQNNGVVDDSQLPKDRFSAERLKGVDSTLKIQPAKLEDSAVYLCASSRLDYSYEQYFGPGTRLTVT.

J is TRBJ2-1 and V is TRBV27, with 10 positions matching TRBD1. The CDR3 consists of 14 residues. Germline V gene sequence: CDR1 MNHEY, CDR2 SMNVEV (reference sequence). With V trimmed by 4 bases and J by 5 bases, 2 bases remained unmatched. The CDR3: CASSSGQGNNEQFF. The CDR3 bases are TGTGCCAGCAGTTCGGGACAGGGGAACAATGAGCAGTTCTTC.

J is TRBJ2-7 and V is TRBV5-1, with 7 bases aligning to TRBD1. This CDR3 is 14 amino acids long. Germline loops: CDR1 SGHRS, CDR2 YFSETQ. V lost 3 bases to trimming and J lost 2 bases; unmatched junction nucleotides: 5. The CDR3 loop reads CASSSGDSPYEQYF. The CDR3, as DNA: TGCGCCAGCAGCTCCGGGGACAGTCCCTACGAGCAGTACTTC.

V usage is TRBV13 and J usage is TRBJ1-1; maybe TRBD1 (5 bases). This CDR3 region has 14 residues. Trimming stripped 5 bases from V and 7 bases from J, with 17 bases between. CDR1 PRHDT and CDR2 FYEKMQ come from the germline V gene (reference sequence). The CDR3 nucleotides are TGTGCCAGCAGCCCCGGCCGAAGGGGTAGTGAAGCTTTCTTT. This translates into CASSPGRRGSEAFF.